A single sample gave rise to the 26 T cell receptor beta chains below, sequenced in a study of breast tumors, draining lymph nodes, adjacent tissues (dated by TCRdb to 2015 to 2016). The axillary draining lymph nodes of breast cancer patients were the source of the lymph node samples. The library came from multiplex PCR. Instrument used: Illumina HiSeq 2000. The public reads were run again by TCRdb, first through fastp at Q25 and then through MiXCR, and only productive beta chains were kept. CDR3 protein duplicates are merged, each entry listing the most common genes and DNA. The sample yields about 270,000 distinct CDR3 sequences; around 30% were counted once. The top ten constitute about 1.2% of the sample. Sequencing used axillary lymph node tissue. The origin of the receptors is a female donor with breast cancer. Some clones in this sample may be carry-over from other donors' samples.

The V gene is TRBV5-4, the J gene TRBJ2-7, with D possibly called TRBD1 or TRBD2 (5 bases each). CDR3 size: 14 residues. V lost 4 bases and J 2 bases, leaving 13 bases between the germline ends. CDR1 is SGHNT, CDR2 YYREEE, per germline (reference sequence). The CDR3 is CASSIRDAPYEQYF. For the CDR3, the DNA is TGTGCCAGCAGCATCCGGGACGCCCCCTACGAGCAGTACTTC.

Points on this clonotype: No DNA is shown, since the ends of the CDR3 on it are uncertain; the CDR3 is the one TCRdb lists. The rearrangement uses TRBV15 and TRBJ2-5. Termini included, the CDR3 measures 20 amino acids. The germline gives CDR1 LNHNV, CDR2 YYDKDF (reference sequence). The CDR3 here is CATSRDLCSVVTDYQETQYF.

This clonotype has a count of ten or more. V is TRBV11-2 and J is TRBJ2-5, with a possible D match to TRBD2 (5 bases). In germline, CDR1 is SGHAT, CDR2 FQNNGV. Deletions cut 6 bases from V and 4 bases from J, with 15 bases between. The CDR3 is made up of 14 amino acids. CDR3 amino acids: CASSKDLSGETQYF. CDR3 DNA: TGTGCCAGCAGTAAGGACTTATCCGGAGAGACCCAGTACTTC.

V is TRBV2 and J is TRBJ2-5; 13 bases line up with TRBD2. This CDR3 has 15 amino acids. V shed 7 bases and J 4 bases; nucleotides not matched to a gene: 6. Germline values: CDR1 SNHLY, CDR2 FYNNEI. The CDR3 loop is CASKGLAGVGETQYF. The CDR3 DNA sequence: TGTGCCAGCAAAGGACTAGCGGGAGTCGGAGAGACCCAGTACTTC.

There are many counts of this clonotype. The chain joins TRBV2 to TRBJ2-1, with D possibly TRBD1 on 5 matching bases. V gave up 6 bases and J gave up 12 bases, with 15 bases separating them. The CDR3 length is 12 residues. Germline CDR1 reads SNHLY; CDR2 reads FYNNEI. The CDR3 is CASSSRQIPQFF. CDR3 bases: TGTGCCAGCAGCTCCCGACAGATCCCGCAGTTCTTC. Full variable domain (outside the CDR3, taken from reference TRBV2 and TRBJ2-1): EPEVTQTPSHQVTQMGQEVILRCVPISNHLYFYWYRQILGQKVEFLVSFYNNEISEKSEIFDDQFSVERPDGSNFTLKIRSTKLEDSAMYFCASSSRQIPQFFGPGTRLTVL.

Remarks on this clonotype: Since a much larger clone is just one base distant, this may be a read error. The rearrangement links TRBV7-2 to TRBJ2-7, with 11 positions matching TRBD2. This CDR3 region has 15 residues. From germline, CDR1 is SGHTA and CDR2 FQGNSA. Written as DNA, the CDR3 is TGTGCCAGCAGCTTGAAGACTAGCGGGGAATACGAGCAGCACTTC. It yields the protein CASSLKTSGEYEQHF.

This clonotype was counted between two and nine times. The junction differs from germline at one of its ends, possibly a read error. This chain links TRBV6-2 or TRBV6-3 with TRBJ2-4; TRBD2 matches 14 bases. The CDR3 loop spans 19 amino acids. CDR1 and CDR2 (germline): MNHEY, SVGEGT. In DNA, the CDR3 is TGTGCCAGCAGTTATCCCCCCCCGGGACTAGCGGGAGTGGTCGTCATTCAGTACTTT. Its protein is CASSYPPPGLAGVVVIQYF.

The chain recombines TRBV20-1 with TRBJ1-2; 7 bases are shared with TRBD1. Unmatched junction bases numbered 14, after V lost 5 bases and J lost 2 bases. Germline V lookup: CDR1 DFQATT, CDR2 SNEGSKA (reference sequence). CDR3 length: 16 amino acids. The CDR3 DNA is TGCAGTGCTGAACGAGGTTTGGAGGGACAGAACTATGGCTACACCTTC. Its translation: CSAERGLEGQNYGYTF.

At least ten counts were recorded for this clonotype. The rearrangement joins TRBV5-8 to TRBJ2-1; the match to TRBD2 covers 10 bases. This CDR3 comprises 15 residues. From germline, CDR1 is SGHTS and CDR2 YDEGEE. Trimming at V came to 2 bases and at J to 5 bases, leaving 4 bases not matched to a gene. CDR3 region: CASSFRTSGNNEQFF. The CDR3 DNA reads TGTGCCAGCAGCTTTAGGACTAGCGGAAACAATGAGCAGTTCTTC.

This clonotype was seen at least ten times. In DNA form, the CDR3 reads TGTGCCAGCAGCCCCTTGGAGGGGCAGATCCCTAACTATGGCTACACCTTC. This encodes CASSPLEGQIPNYGYTF. The V and J genes are TRBV7-8 and TRBJ1-2; D perhaps matches TRBD1 (5 bases). In germline, CDR1 is SGHVS, CDR2 FQNEAQ. This CDR3 is 17 amino acids long. Trimming removed 5 bases from V and 0 bases from J, with 19 bases in between.

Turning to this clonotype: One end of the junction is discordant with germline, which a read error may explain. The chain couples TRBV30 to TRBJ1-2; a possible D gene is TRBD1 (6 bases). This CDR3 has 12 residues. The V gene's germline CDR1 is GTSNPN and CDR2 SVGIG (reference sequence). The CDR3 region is CACQGGNDGYTF. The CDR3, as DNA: TGTGCCTGCCAAGGGGGTAACGATGGCTACACCTTC.

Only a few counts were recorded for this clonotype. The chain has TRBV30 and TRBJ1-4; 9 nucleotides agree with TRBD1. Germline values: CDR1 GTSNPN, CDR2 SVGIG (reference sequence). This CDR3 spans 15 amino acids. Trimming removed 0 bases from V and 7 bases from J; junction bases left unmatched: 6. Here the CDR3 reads CAWSVLGQGPEKLFF. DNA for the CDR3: TGTGCCTGGAGTGTTTTGGGACAGGGCCCTGAAAAACTGTTTTTT. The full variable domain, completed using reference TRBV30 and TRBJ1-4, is SQTIHQWPATLVQPVGSPLSLECTVEGTSNPNLYWYRQAAGRGLQLLFYSVGIGQISSEVPQNLSASRPQDRQFILSSKKLLLSDSGFYLCAWSVLGQGPEKLFFGSGTQLSVL.

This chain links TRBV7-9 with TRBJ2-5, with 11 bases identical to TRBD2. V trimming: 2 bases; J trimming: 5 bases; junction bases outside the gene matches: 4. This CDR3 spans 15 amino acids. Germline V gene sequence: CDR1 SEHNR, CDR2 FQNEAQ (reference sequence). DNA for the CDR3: TGTGCCAGCAGCTTAACACTAGCGGGAGATGAGACCCAGTACTTC. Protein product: CASSLTLAGDETQYF.

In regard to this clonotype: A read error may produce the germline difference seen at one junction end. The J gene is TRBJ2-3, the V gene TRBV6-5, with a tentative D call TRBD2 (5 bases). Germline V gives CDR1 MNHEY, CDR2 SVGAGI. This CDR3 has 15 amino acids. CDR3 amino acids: CASSPVASNTDTRYF. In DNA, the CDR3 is TGTGCCAGCAGTCCCGTAGCGAGCAACACAGATACGCGGTATTTT.

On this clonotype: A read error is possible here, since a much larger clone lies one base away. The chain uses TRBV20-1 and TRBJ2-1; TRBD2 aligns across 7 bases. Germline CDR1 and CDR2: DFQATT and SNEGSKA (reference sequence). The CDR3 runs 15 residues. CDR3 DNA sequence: TGCAGTGCTCGAGGATCTAGCGGCAGTTACACTGAGCAGTTCTTC. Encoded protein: CSARGSSGSYTEQFF.

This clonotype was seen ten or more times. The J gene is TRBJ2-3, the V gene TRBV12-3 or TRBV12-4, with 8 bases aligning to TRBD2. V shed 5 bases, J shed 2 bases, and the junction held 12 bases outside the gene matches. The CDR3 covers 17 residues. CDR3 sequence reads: CASSPTNAGGLTDTQYF. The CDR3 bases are TGTGCCAGCAGTCCTACCAACGCGGGAGGACTCACAGATACGCAGTATTTT.

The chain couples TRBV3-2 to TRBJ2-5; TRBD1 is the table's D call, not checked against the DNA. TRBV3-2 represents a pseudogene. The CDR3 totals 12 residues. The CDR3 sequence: CASSQEGGAQYF. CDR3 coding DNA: TGTGCCAGCAGCCAAGAGGGGGGGGCCCAGTACTTC.

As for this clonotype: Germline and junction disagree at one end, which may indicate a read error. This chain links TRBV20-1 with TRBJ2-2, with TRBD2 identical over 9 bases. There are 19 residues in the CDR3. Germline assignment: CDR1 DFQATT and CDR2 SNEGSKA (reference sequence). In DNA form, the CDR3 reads TGCAGTACTAGAGCAACCAGGACTAGCGCGAGGCCGAACACCGGGGAGCTGTTTTTT. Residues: CSTRATRTSARPNTGELFF.

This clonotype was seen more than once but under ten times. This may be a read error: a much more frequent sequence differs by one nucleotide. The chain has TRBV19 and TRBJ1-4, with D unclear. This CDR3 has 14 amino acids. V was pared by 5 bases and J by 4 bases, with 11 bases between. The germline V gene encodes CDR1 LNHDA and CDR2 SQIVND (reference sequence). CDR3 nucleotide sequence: TGTGCCAGTAGTGTCGACGGGAGTAATGAAAAACTGTTTTTT. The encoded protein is CASSVDGSNEKLFF. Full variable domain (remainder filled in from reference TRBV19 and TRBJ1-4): DGGITQSPKYLFRKEGQNVTLSCEQNLNHDAMYWYRQDPGQGLRLIYYSQIVNDFQKGDIAEGYSVSREKKESFPLTVTSAQKNPTAFYLCASSVDGSNEKLFFGSGTQLSVL.

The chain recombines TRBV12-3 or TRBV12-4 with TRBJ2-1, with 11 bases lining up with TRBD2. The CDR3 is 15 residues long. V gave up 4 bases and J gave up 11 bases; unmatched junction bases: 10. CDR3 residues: CASSCGTSGRRQQFF. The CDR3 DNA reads TGTGCCAGCAGTTGCGGGACTAGCGGTCGCCGTCAGCAGTTCTTC.

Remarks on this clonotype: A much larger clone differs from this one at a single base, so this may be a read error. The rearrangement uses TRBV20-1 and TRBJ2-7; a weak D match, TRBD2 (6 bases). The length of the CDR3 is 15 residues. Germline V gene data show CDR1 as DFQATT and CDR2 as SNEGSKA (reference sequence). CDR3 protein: CSARYSEGFSYGQYF. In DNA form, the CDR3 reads TGCAGTGCTAGATATTCGGAGGGATTCTCCTACGGGCAGTACTTC.

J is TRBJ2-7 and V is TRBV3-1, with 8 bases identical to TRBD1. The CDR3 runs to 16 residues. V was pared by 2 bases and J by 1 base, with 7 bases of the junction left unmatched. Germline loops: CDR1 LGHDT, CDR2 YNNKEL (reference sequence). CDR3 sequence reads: CASSQSWGTGSYEQYF. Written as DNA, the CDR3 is TGTGCCAGCAGCCAATCATGGGGGACAGGTTCCTACGAGCAGTACTTC.

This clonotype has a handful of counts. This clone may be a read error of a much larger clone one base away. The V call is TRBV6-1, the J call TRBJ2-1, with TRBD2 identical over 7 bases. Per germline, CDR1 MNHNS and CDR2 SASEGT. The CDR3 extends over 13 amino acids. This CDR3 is CASRASGYNGQFF. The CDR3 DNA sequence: TGTGCCAGCAGGGCTAGCGGATACAATGGGCAGTTCTTC.

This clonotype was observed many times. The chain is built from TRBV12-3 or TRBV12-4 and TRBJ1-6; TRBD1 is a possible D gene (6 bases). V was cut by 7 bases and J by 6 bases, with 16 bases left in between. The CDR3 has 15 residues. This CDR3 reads CASTQGGVSNSPLHF. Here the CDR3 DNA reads TGTGCCAGCACCCAAGGGGGAGTCTCTAATTCACCCCTCCACTTT.

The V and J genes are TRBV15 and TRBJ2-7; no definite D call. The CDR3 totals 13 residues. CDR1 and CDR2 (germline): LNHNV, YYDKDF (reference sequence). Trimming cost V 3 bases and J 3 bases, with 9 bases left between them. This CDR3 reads CATSSQGLYEQYF. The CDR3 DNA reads TGTGCCACCAGCAGCCAAGGCCTCTACGAGCAGTACTTC.

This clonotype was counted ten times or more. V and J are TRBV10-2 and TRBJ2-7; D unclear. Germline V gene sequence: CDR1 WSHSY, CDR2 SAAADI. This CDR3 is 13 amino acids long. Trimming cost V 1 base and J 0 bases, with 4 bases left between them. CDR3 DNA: TGCGCCAGCAGTGAGTTCGTCTCCTACGAGCAGTACTTC. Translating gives CASSEFVSYEQYF.